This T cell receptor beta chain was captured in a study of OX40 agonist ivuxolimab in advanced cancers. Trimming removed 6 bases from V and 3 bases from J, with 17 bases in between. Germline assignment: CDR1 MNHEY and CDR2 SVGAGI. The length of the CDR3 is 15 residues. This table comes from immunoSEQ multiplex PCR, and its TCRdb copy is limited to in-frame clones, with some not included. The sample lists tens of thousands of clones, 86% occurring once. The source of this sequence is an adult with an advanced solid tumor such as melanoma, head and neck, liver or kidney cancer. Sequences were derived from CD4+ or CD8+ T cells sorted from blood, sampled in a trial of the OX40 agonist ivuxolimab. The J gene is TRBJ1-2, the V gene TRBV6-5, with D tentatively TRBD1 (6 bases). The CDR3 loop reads CASRPAGGADYGYTF. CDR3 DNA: TGTGCCAGCAGACCCGCGGGGGGCGCAGACTATGGCTACACCTTC.